Shown below are 9 T cell receptor beta chains from a single sample sequenced in a study of blood T cells in healthy people across ages. A second PCR, run for roughly 7 to 12 cycles, used a sample-barcoded 5' primer plus a J-beta primer mix. TCRdb independently ran MiXCR on the 5' RACE reads; one entry per CDR3 protein. The sample shows approximately 1.5 million distinct CDR3 sequences, roughly 32% of them seen only once. The sequencing input was blood. Receptors originate from a woman in her 30s in good health.

The chain links TRBV3-1 to TRBJ2-7; perhaps TRBD1 as D (5 bases). The V gene's germline CDR1 is LGHDT and CDR2 YNNKEL (reference sequence). Trimming pared 4 bases from V and 3 bases from J, leaving 16 bases between. The CDR3 is 15 residues long. The CDR3 DNA reads as TGTGCCAGCAGCCTTCGTGGACACGCTAACTACGAGCAGTACTTC. Translation: CASSLRGHANYEQYF.

This clonotype was recorded a few times. Being one base from a much bigger clone, this may be a read error. The chain recombines TRBV20-1 with TRBJ2-1; 12 bases match TRBD2. The J call may be wrong; the DNA end is better matched by TRBJ2-7. The CDR3 is 17 residues long. Germline CDR1 DFQATT, CDR2 SNEGSKA (reference sequence). CDR3 protein: CSARDALAGGPYNEQYF. CDR3 bases: TGCAGTGCTAGAGATGCACTAGCGGGAGGTCCCTACAATGAGCAGTACTTC.

V and J are TRBV7-3 and TRBJ2-1; 9 bases fit TRBD1. Germline lookup yields CDR1 SGHTA and CDR2 FQGTGA. V lost 1 base to trimming and J lost 4 bases; unmatched junction nucleotides: 2. CDR3 length equals 15 residues. CDR3 region: CASSLKQGAYNEQFF. The CDR3 bases are TGTGCCAGCAGCTTAAAACAGGGGGCTTACAATGAGCAGTTCTTC.

On this clonotype: This clone may be a read error of a much larger clone one base away. The J gene is TRBJ2-5, the V gene TRBV29-1, with D unclear. The J call may be wrong; the DNA end is better matched by TRBJ2-7. Per germline, CDR1 SQVTM and CDR2 ANQGSEA. The CDR3 runs 11 residues. CDR3 region: CSGAENHEQYF. The CDR3, as DNA: TGCAGCGGGGCCGAGAACCACGAGCAGTACTTC.

This clonotype came up a few times. The chain couples TRBV15 to TRBJ2-6, with 7 bases matching TRBD1. CDR1 is LNHNV and CDR2 is YYDKDF in the germline V gene (reference sequence). Trimming at V came to 5 bases and at J to 2 bases, leaving 3 bases not matched to a gene. This CDR3 has 15 residues. The CDR3 region is CATSRDRAGANVLTF. For the CDR3, the DNA is TGTGCCACCAGCCGTGACAGGGCTGGGGCCAACGTCCTGACTTTC.

The rearrangement uses TRBV20-1 and TRBJ2-7; 9 bases line up with TRBD2. Germline loops: CDR1 DFQATT, CDR2 SNEGSKA (reference sequence). The junction had 16 bases not matched to a gene; V was cut back by 6 bases and J by 7 bases. CDR3 length: 15 amino acids. The CDR3 region is CSAINSGGKYNEQYF. The CDR3, as DNA: TGCAGTGCCATAAATAGCGGGGGAAAATACAATGAGCAGTACTTC.

The V and J genes are TRBV20-1 and TRBJ2-3, with 9 bases fitting TRBD2. CDR1 is DFQATT, CDR2 SNEGSKA, per germline (reference sequence). V trimming: 0 bases; J trimming: 0 bases; junction bases outside the gene matches: 1. This CDR3 spans 15 amino acids. The CDR3 sequence is CSARDSGSSTDTQYF. The CDR3, as DNA: TGCAGTGCTAGAGATAGCGGGAGTAGCACAGATACGCAGTATTTT.

This clonotype was seen a few times. The rearrangement uses TRBV4-2 and TRBJ1-1; D uncertain. Trimming cost V 3 bases and J 3 bases, with 14 bases left between them. The CDR3 consists of 15 residues. Germline V gene sequence: CDR1 LGHNA, CDR2 YNFKEQ. CDR3 residues: CASSQRPTRDTEAFF. CDR3 DNA: TGTGCCAGCAGCCAGAGGCCTACGCGAGACACTGAAGCTTTCTTT.

The J gene is TRBJ1-5, the V gene TRBV9; D is unclear. CDR3 size: 16 residues. The ends were cut back, 5 bases at V and 1 base at J, with 16 bases in the middle. Germline values: CDR1 SGDLS, CDR2 YYNGEE. CDR3 sequence: CASRASREPSNQPQHF. The CDR3 bases are TGTGCCAGCAGGGCTAGTAGGGAGCCGAGCAATCAGCCCCAGCATTTT.